This T cell receptor beta chain derives from a study of siplizumab effects on memory and regulatory T cells. Per-sample assaying covered roughly 93,000 TCR templates. Assay used: immunoSEQ multiplex PCR; TCRdb lists only in-frame clones, some missing. The sample holds approximately 100,000 clones, approximately 91% seen once. Germline assignment: CDR1 SGHTA and CDR2 FQGTGA. Trimming removed 4 bases from V and 3 bases from J; junction bases left unmatched: 9. The CDR3 sequence is 16 residues long. The chain is built from TRBV7-3 and TRBJ2-7; TRBD1 aligns across 10 bases. What was sequenced was CD4+ T cells sorted from blood. The TCR sequence derives from a human donor in good health. Some clones in this sample may be carry-over from other donors' samples. This CDR3 reads CASSSTPGQGYYEQYF. The CDR3 coding sequence is TGTGCCAGCAGCTCAACTCCGGGACAGGGGTACTACGAGCAGTACTTC.